The subject of this entry is one T cell receptor beta chain. Its antigen is currently not known. One base away there is no much larger clone; base qualities are not given. Inclusion was restricted to participants for whom at least one PBMC sample before ART initiation and at least two post-ART samples were available. Treatment was received in the United States of America by all participants with HIV. Cryopreserved samples of about 0.95-10 million PBMC were thawed and washed before DNA extraction. At the time of the earliest PBMC sample, participants with HIV were aged between roughly 23 and 60 years. PBMC samples from each participant spanned 1-4 timepoints before ART initiation and 2-8 timepoints after ART initiation, with a median of 7 samples. Serial HIV viral load, CD4+ T-cell count, ART history and demographic data were obtained for every participant. Genomic DNA was extracted from unsorted PBMC with a Qiagen kit on a QIAcube, with processing performed in batches of 12 samples.

These data are taken from a study of long-term antiretroviral therapy in people with HIV (dated by TCRdb to about 2022). With regard to the full study: The earliest samples were collected roughly a decade before the 2015 WHO recommendation for immediate ART, at a time when ART was usually postponed until CD4 counts fell. Of the roughly 30 participants with HIV, fewer than twelve were female. No cross-contamination during QIAcube processing was shown when test extractions of a monoclonal T-cell line were performed alongside fewer than 40 polyclonal samples. This retrospective serial study examined whether starting ART and sustained HIV suppression were associated with changes in the composition and diversity of the TRB repertoire in peripheral blood. A total of 150 to 200 cryopreserved PBMC samples were contributed to the cohort by 30 adults with confirmed HIV infection, with samples collected serially over a mean of roughly six years (range 1-12). Overall results and qualifications from the work: No data were available on ART adherence, viral resistance or therapy changes, limiting inferences about post-ART repertoire changes. Because cell numbers in pre-ART samples were limited, unsorted PBMC were profiled instead of sorted CD4+ and CD8+ T cells. The repertoire was dominated across all time points by expanded TRB clones identified before ART initiation, although this dominance was seen to fluctuate and to decrease in many PLHIV after ART. ART initiation was associated with a significant increase in TRB diversity, but diversity stayed significantly below transplant donor controls even after long-term ART. The samples span the years 2004 to 2017, and the ART regimens used at that time may not be as effective as current regimens. HIV repertoires had narrower CDR3 length ranges than controls, and the network structure suggested an antigen-experienced repertoire that shifted only slightly toward naive after ART. Because PBMC availability was limited, only the TCR beta chain was sequenced, with no alpha chain pairing.

The CDR1 and CDR2 encoded by the germline V gene are MGHRA and YSYEKL. From the cysteine through the phenylalanine, the CDR3 covers 16 amino acids. Left in the record is the CDR3 DNA by itself, 48 bases read in frame from the first base. At the junction V is shortened by 2 bases and J by 9 bases, with 23 bases in between. The immunoSEQ hsTCRB v3.0 assay was used at survey level resolution for TRB variable region sequencing. The target sequencing depth for TRB was 40,000-50,000 T-cell genomes per sample. Pooled TRB libraries were sequenced on an Illumina MiSeq with a v3 150-cycle kit. Per the source publication's procedure: Repertoire analysis ran in R within a reproducible Nextflow workflow covering QC, data transformation and analysis. LymphoSeq2, an R package for AIRR-Seq data exploration, was used to implement custom analyses. A few samples yielding fewer than 5000 total TRB sequences were excluded, leaving approximately 190 analyzed HIV repertoires. Of the 188 retained HIV repertoires, over 55 were collected before and about 130 after ART initiation. Each repertoire was downsampled to 5000 TRB nucleotide sequences, and summary statistics were averaged across 100 downsampling iterations. The analysis kept only TRB sequences whose CDR3 regions were at least seven amino acids long. Two measures captured diversity: a Shannon entropy-derived clonality score and the Gini coefficient. In repertoire networks, the top 5000 CDR3 amino acid sequences were linked whenever an edit distance of one separated two sequences. Antigen specificity groups and MHC restriction were predicted for TRB CDR3 amino acid sequences with GLIPH2. To flag known associations with CMV, EBV, HIV or tissue antigens, CDR3 amino acid sequences were compared against VDJdb and McPAS-TCR. Pre-ART, post-ART and control groups were compared with Wilcoxon signed-rank tests and Holm-Bonferroni correction. The table was pulled from immuneACCESS by TCRdb, which kept in-frame rearrangements only. Such tables lose some clones; where checked, under half of the loss comes from unresolved V genes, and the rest has no known cause. The V and J calls and clone size come from that table; D and trimming were worked out from the DNA. Present in this sample are 10,000 or so clones, more than 80% of which were seen just once. The ten largest clones add up to about a sixth of the sample.

The chain was built from TRBV4-1 and TRBJ2-7; no D segment can be confidently identified. This receptor was identified in a man aged 35 to 55 with HIV. Sequenced material: unsorted PBMCs, taken 0.7 years after starting antiretroviral therapy. Read as DNA, the sequence is TGCGCCAGCAGCCAACTTGACATGGGTTTCCCTAGGGTGCAGTACTTC. It encodes CASSQLDMGFPRVQYF.